The 12 T cell receptor beta chains in this list originate from one sample, sequenced in a study of cytomegalovirus exposure and HLA in healthy donors. PCR primers comprised 60 Vbeta and 13 Jbeta primers. Assay: immunoSEQ multiplex PCR; the TCRdb copy retains only in-frame clones and omits some. This sample has about 100,000 clones, with about 80% found just once. The sequenced sample consisted of PBMCs. Source of these receptors: a middle-aged man in good health and CMV-seronegative.

This rearrangement joins TRBV5-1 to TRBJ1-2, with 7 bases aligning to TRBD1. This CDR3 comprises 14 residues. The junction had 11 bases not matched to a gene; V was cut back by 2 bases and J by 10 bases. From germline, CDR1 is SGHRS and CDR2 YFSETQ. CDR3 DNA: TGCGCCAGCAGCTTAGCAGAGACAGGGTATCTCTACACCTTC. It is translated as CASSLAETGYLYTF.

The chain carries TRBV5-1 and TRBJ1-2; D ambiguous. The V gene's germline CDR1 is SGHRS and CDR2 YFSETQ. This CDR3 is 13 amino acids long. Trimming stripped 1 base from V and 10 bases from J, with 14 bases between. The CDR3 spells CASSLILDTDYTF. In DNA form, the CDR3 reads TGCGCCAGCAGCTTGATCTTAGACACAGACTACACCTTC.

The rearrangement joins TRBV15 to TRBJ1-2; a weak D match, TRBD1 (6 bases). This CDR3 is built from 15 residues. Germline V gene sequence: CDR1 LNHNV, CDR2 YYDKDF (reference sequence). V shed 1 base and J shed 8 bases, with 17 bases lying between them. CDR3 region: CATSRGTDFFWGYTF. Written as DNA, the CDR3 is TGTGCCACCAGCAGAGGGACAGATTTCTTCTGGGGCTACACCTTC.

The chain employs TRBV19 and TRBJ1-1, with TRBD1 identical over 8 bases. V dropped 3 bases and J dropped 1; count of bases not matched to a gene: 4. From germline, CDR1 is LNHDA and CDR2 SQIVND (reference sequence). The CDR3 has 15 residues. CDR3 DNA sequence: TGTGCCAGTAGTATTTTCGGGACAGGGAACACTGAAGCTTTCTTT. Its protein product is CASSIFGTGNTEAFF.

This sequence joins TRBV10-3 and TRBJ2-3, with 8 nucleotides matching TRBD2. The CDR3 is 16 residues long. J gave up 1 base and V 4 bases, and 7 bases lay outside the gene matches. Germline CDR1 and CDR2: ENHRY and SYGVKD. CDR3 sequence: CAISGKRGTGTDTQYF. DNA of the CDR3: TGTGCCATCAGTGGGAAGCGGGGGACTGGCACAGATACGCAGTATTTT.

The chain recombines TRBV7-2 with TRBJ2-3; 7 bases align to TRBD2. CDR1 and CDR2 (germline): SGHTA, FQGNSA. The CDR3 has 18 amino acids. Trimming at V came to 2 bases and at J to 2 bases, leaving 13 bases not matched to a gene. The CDR3 protein is CASSLKSGGTFNTDTQYF. The CDR3 nucleotides read TGTGCCAGCAGCTTAAAGTCGGGGGGTACATTTAACACAGATACGCAGTATTTT.

V and J are TRBV5-1 and TRBJ2-3; 8 bases align to TRBD2. J was trimmed by 0 bases and V by 4 bases; bases with no gene match: 16. This CDR3 has 19 residues. Germline V lookup: CDR1 SGHRS, CDR2 YFSETQ. In nucleotides, the CDR3 is TGCGCCAGCAGCGGAGGTAGCGGGGTGGGGTGGAAGAGCACAGATACGCAGTATTTT. It codes for CASSGGSGVGWKSTDTQYF.

The chain employs TRBV6-5 and TRBJ1-4, with 8 bases lining up with TRBD1. Germline lookup yields CDR1 MNHEY and CDR2 SVGAGI. The CDR3 is made up of 15 amino acids. V shed 6 bases, J shed 5 bases, and the junction held 8 bases outside the gene matches. In DNA form, the CDR3 reads TGTGCCAGCAGCGAAAACAGGGGGACGAATGAAAAACTGTTTTTT. It yields the protein CASSENRGTNEKLFF.

This clone was seen a handful of times. This sequence joins TRBV19 and TRBJ1-1; possibly TRBD1 for D (6 bases). The CDR3 loop spans 14 amino acids. V lost 3 bases to trimming and J lost 3 bases, with 11 bases between them. Germline V CDR1 and CDR2: LNHDA, SQIVND (reference sequence). The CDR3 here is CASSIHRADTEAFF. The CDR3 region has the DNA TGTGCCAGTAGTATCCACAGGGCGGACACTGAAGCTTTCTTT. The full variable domain, rest sourced from reference TRBV19 and TRBJ1-1, is DGGITQSPKYLFRKEGQNVTLSCEQNLNHDAMYWYRQDPGQGLRLIYYSQIVNDFQKGDIAEGYSVSREKKESFPLTVTSAQKNPTAFYLCASSIHRADTEAFFGQGTRLTVV.

This chain connects TRBV19 to TRBJ1-4; maybe TRBD1 (6 bases). The V end was cut by 4 bases, the J end by 0 bases, with 9 bases between. Germline V gene lookup returns CDR1 LNHDA and CDR2 SQIVND (reference sequence). This CDR3 region has 15 residues. This chain's CDR3 is CASSKGQTTNEKLFF. The CDR3 DNA sequence: TGTGCCAGTAGTAAAGGACAGACAACTAATGAAAAACTGTTTTTT.

The chain employs TRBV6-1 and TRBJ1-2; TRBD1 is a possible D gene (6 bases). This CDR3 is 15 amino acids long. V shed 5 bases and J shed 4 bases, with 17 bases lying between them. Germline V CDR1 and CDR2: MNHNS, SASEGT. CDR3 DNA sequence: TGTGCCAGCAGTCAAACGATGGACAGCCGCTATGGCTACACCTTC. It encodes CASSQTMDSRYGYTF.

The genes are TRBV6-5 and TRBJ2-7; 7 bases fit TRBD1. Trimming cost V 2 bases and J 4 bases; bases outside gene matches: 11. The CDR3 is 16 residues long. Germline CDR1 MNHEY, CDR2 SVGAGI. The CDR3 sequence: CASSYAGAGGRYEQYF. The CDR3 DNA sequence: TGTGCCAGCAGTTACGCAGGGGCAGGGGGTAGGTACGAGCAGTACTTC.